Below are 30 T cell receptor beta chains sequenced from a single sample in a study of Ad26.COV2.S vaccination and SARS-CoV-2 variants. Here immunoSEQ multiplex PCR was the method, and the copy in TCRdb shows in-frame clones only, minus some. The repertoire holds around 450,000 clones, with about 88% as singletons. Treatment in this sample: 15 to 20 received Ad26.COV2.S at low or high dose, single or two shots; roughly five received placebo; per-sample allocation not given. Specimen acquisition occurred on day 63 following the initial vaccine or placebo injection. Specimen: peripheral blood, collected in a trial of Ad26.COV2.S vaccine versus placebo. These receptors all stem from a person between 18 and 60 years old who received the Ad26.COV2.S COVID-19 vaccine or a placebo.

This sequence joins TRBV5-1 and TRBJ1-3; TRBD1 aligns across 8 bases. CDR3 size: 14 residues. The junction had 2 bases not matched to a gene; V was cut back by 4 bases and J by 2 bases. CDR1 SGHRS and CDR2 YFSETQ come from the germline V gene. This CDR3 reads CASSTTGAGNTIYF. The CDR3 nucleotides are TGCGCCAGCAGCACGACAGGGGCTGGAAACACCATATATTTT.

The rearrangement uses TRBV25-1 and TRBJ1-2; D is unclear. The V gene lost 0 bases and the J gene lost 2 bases, with 4 bases spanning the gap. The germline V gene has CDR1 MGHDK and CDR2 SYGVNS. CDR3 length: 13 amino acids. CDR3 protein: CASSEYGNYGYTF. The DNA of the CDR3 is TGTGCCAGCAGTGAATACGGAAACTATGGCTACACCTTC.

The chain combines TRBV24-1 with TRBJ2-3; TRBD1 is a possible D gene (5 bases). This CDR3 has 14 amino acids. V lost 4 bases, J lost 6 bases, and 13 bases lay in between. The V gene's germline CDR1 is KGHDR and CDR2 SFDVKD. CDR3 amino acids: CATSDPRTPDTQYF. DNA for the CDR3: TGTGCCACCAGTGACCCCAGGACACCCGATACGCAGTATTTT.

This sequence joins TRBV24-1 and TRBJ1-1; D may be TRBD1 (6 bases). Germline loops: CDR1 KGHDR, CDR2 SFDVKD. The CDR3 spans 14 residues. Between the trimmed V and J ends, which lost 5 bases and 10 bases, there was a span of 19 bases. The CDR3 spells CATSVETGSVGAFF. The CDR3 DNA follows: TGTGCCACCAGTGTCGAGACAGGTAGCGTGGGAGCTTTCTTT.

This clone was seen a handful of times. The rearrangement joins TRBV6-2 or TRBV6-3 to TRBJ1-5; D gene uncertain. This CDR3 region has 13 residues. The V end was cut by 4 bases, the J end by 2 bases, with 6 bases between. Germline CDR1 is MNHEY and CDR2 is SVGEGT. CDR3 DNA sequence: TGTGCCAGCAGTTTTGTTGGCAATCAGCCCCAGCATTTT. Residues: CASSFVGNQPQHF.

The chain is built from TRBV7-9 and TRBJ1-2, with a tentative D call TRBD1 (6 bases). V gave up 1 base and J gave up 6 bases, with 12 bases separating them. CDR1 is SEHNR, CDR2 FQNEAQ, per germline (reference sequence). The length of the CDR3 is 14 residues. The CDR3 nucleotides are TGTGCCAGCAGCTTAGGCAGAGGGGGTAATGGCTACACCTTC. Encoded protein: CASSLGRGGNGYTF.

The rearrangement uses TRBV10-3 and TRBJ1-3; D remains ambiguous. This CDR3 is 14 amino acids long. Trimming left V 3 bases short and J 0 bases short, with 6 bases between. Germline V gives CDR1 ENHRY, CDR2 SYGVKD. CDR3 loop: CAISDGGSGNTIYF. CDR3 sequence (DNA): TGTGCCATCAGTGACGGCGGCTCTGGAAACACCATATATTTT.

The V gene is TRBV9, the J gene TRBJ2-1; 9 positions match TRBD2. The CDR3 is made up of 15 amino acids. Looked up from germline, CDR1 is SGDLS and CDR2 is YYNGEE. J was trimmed by 9 bases and V by 4 bases; bases with no gene match: 11. CDR3 bases: TGTGCCAGCAGCCCGTGGGCTAGCGGGATCCGTGAGCAGTTCTTC. Translated: CASSPWASGIREQFF.

This chain connects TRBV5-1 to TRBJ2-5; TRBD2 matches at 8 bases. After removal of 4 bases from V and 2 bases from J, the junction contained 10 bases not matched to a gene. The germline gives CDR1 SGHRS, CDR2 YFSETQ. The CDR3 is made up of 16 amino acids. The CDR3 region is CASSDTLAEQQETQYF. CDR3 DNA sequence: TGCGCCAGCAGCGATACACTAGCGGAACAACAAGAGACCCAGTACTTC.

This clone was observed a single time. The chain is built from TRBV9 and TRBJ2-3, with 8 bases fitting TRBD1. This CDR3 has 15 residues. V trimming: 0 bases; J trimming: 7 bases; junction bases outside the gene matches: 7. Germline V CDR1 and CDR2: SGDLS, YYNGEE. This CDR3 reads CASSVGGQGLNTQYF. Here the CDR3 DNA reads TGTGCCAGCAGCGTAGGCGGACAGGGCTTGAATACGCAGTATTTT.

This rearrangement joins TRBV9 to TRBJ2-5, with D possibly matching TRBD1 (5 bases). Trimming took off 0 bases at V and 4 bases at J, with 13 bases between the two ends. This CDR3 spans 15 amino acids. The V gene's germline CDR1 is SGDLS and CDR2 YYNGEE. CDR3 in amino acids: CASSVGTGEGETQYF. CDR3 sequence (DNA): TGTGCCAGCAGCGTAGGAACAGGAGAAGGAGAGACCCAGTACTTC.

The CDR3 loop reads CASSPPGTSGTNEQFF. In DNA, the CDR3 is TGTGCCAGCAGCCCCCCCGGGACTAGCGGGACCAATGAGCAGTTCTTC. The V call is TRBV7-9, the J call TRBJ2-1, with 13 nucleotides matching TRBD2. The length of the CDR3 is 16 residues. Looked up from germline, CDR1 is SEHNR and CDR2 is FQNEAQ (reference sequence). V was clipped by 5 bases and J by 6 bases; unmatched bases: 7.

V is TRBV6-6 and J is TRBJ1-2; 7 bases are shared with TRBD1. Trimming removed 6 bases from V and 2 bases from J; junction bases left unmatched: 3. The V gene's germline CDR1 is MNHNY and CDR2 SVGAGI (reference sequence). The CDR3 consists of 13 residues. The CDR3 DNA reads as TGTGCCAGCAGCTCGGGACAGAACTATGGCTACACCTTC. Its protein product is CASSSGQNYGYTF.

The chain couples TRBV19 to TRBJ2-2, with 8 bases identical to TRBD1. The CDR3 spans 17 residues. V gave up 5 bases and J gave up 0 bases; unmatched junction bases: 8. Per germline, CDR1 LNHDA and CDR2 SQIVND (reference sequence). The CDR3 DNA reads as TGTGCCAGTAGTCCTCGCCGGGACAGGACGAACACCGGGGAGCTGTTTTTT. Translating it yields CASSPRRDRTNTGELFF.

The V and J genes are TRBV7-2 and TRBJ1-6; the D gene is possibly TRBD1 (5 bases). Trimming cost V 7 bases and J 7 bases, with 26 bases left between them. The CDR3 spans 18 residues. CDR1 and CDR2 from the germline V gene are SGHTA and FQGNSA. The CDR3, as DNA: TGTGCCAGCACCCTAAGAGTCGGGGGATTTAGTTTCAATTCACCCCTCCACTTT. Its translation is CASTLRVGGFSFNSPLHF.

V is TRBV6-5 and J is TRBJ2-5; 7 bases agree with TRBD2. V gave up 2 bases and J gave up 4 bases; unmatched junction bases: 10. CDR1 is MNHEY and CDR2 is SVGAGI in the germline V gene. The CDR3 loop spans 16 amino acids. In nucleotides, the CDR3 is TGTGCCAGCAGTTACGTTGTAGGCGGGAGACGAGAGACCCAGTACTTC. This codes for CASSYVVGGRRETQYF.

CDR3 nucleotides: TGTGCCAGCAGTTCAACCGGGACCGCCGGCTACACCTTC. Translated: CASSSTGTAGYTF. This sequence joins TRBV28 and TRBJ1-2; maybe TRBD1 (5 bases). This CDR3 has 13 residues. Trimming took 4 bases from V and 8 from J, leaving 14 bases between them. Germline CDR1 and CDR2: MDHEN and SYDVKM.

The V and J genes are TRBV18 and TRBJ1-1; D unresolved. Trimming took off 2 bases at V and 0 bases at J, with 7 bases between the two ends. Germline V CDR1 and CDR2: KGHSH, LQKENI. This CDR3 is built from 14 residues. CDR3 nucleotides: TGTGCCAGCTCACCATTCGGGGTGAACACTGAAGCTTTCTTT. This encodes CASSPFGVNTEAFF.

This clone was found many times. The chain carries TRBV6-5 and TRBJ1-2; 8 bases map to TRBD1. Germline V gene lookup returns CDR1 MNHEY and CDR2 SVGAGI. Trimming removed 6 bases from V and 4 bases from J; junction bases left unmatched: 10. This CDR3 is built from 15 residues. The CDR3 sequence: CASRRKPQGGYGYTF. CDR3 nucleotide sequence: TGTGCCAGCAGGAGAAAGCCACAGGGGGGCTATGGCTACACCTTC.

This chain uses TRBV7-8 with TRBJ2-7, with TRBD1 identical over 8 bases. The CDR3 consists of 12 residues. V was pared by 5 bases and J by 9 bases, with 6 bases of the junction left unmatched. Germline CDR1 SGHVS, CDR2 FQNEAQ. The CDR3 DNA reads as TGTGCCAGCAGCCCGGACAGGGCTGGGCAGTACTTC. The encoded protein is CASSPDRAGQYF.

CDR3 DNA sequence: TGTGCCAGCAGCTTAGCCGGGGCCCTCTCTGGGGCCAACGTCCTGACTTTC. This gives the protein CASSLAGALSGANVLTF. The V gene is TRBV14, the J gene TRBJ2-6; D could derive from TRBD1 or TRBD2 (5 bases each). The CDR3 extends over 17 amino acids. Germline-derived CDR1 and CDR2 are SGHDN and FVKESK. Trimming left V 5 bases short and J 0 bases short, with 14 bases between.

V usage is TRBV12-3 or TRBV12-4 and J usage is TRBJ1-3; no firm D call. The CDR3 is 12 residues long. Trimming shortened V by 8 bases and J by 0 bases, and 5 bases separated the two germline ends. The CDR3, as DNA: TGTGCCAGCGACATCTCTGGAAACACCATATATTTT. Encoded protein: CASDISGNTIYF.

The chain uses TRBV7-3 and TRBJ1-1; D perhaps matches TRBD1 (6 bases). Germline values: CDR1 SGHTA, CDR2 FQGTGA. The CDR3 contains 16 residues. Trimming removed 1 base at V and 5 bases at J, with 17 bases between. Written as DNA, the CDR3 is TGTGCCAGCAGCTTAAGTGGCCGGGGGGCGAAAACTGAAGCTTTCTTT. Protein sequence: CASSLSGRGAKTEAFF.

This chain uses TRBV10-3 with TRBJ1-3; D unresolved. V lost 0 bases and J 0 bases, leaving 6 bases between the germline ends. Germline values: CDR1 ENHRY, CDR2 SYGVKD. This CDR3 comprises 15 residues. Here the CDR3 reads CAISESFSSGNTIYF. The DNA of the CDR3 is TGTGCCATCAGTGAGTCTTTTTCCTCTGGAAACACCATATATTTT.

The CDR3 region has the DNA TGTGCCAGCAGTGTGGGGGGCCCGTCTAGGGGCTACACCTTC. Translation: CASSVGGPSRGYTF. This chain connects TRBV21-1 to TRBJ1-2. TRBV21-1 is marked as a pseudogene. The CDR3 is 14 amino acids.

The chain couples TRBV7-9 to TRBJ2-7; TRBD1 or TRBD2 may be the D gene (6 bases each). Per germline, CDR1 SEHNR and CDR2 FQNEAQ (reference sequence). V dropped 5 bases and J dropped 3 bases, with 17 bases sitting between them. The CDR3 consists of 15 residues. The CDR3 spells CASSGGPPELYEQYF. The CDR3, as DNA: TGTGCCAGCAGCGGGGGGCCACCTGAGCTCTACGAGCAGTACTTC. Using reference TRBV7-9 and TRBJ2-7 for the parts outside the CDR3, the full variable domain is DTGVSQNPRHKITKRGQNVTFRCDPISEHNRLYWYRQTLGQGPEFLTYFQNEAQLEKSRLLSDRFSAERPKGSFSTLEIQRTEQGDSAMYLCASSGGPPELYEQYFGPGTRLTVT.

The chain joins TRBV5-1 to TRBJ1-3; the D is unclear. V lost 7 bases and J 4 bases, leaving 6 bases between the germline ends. Germline-derived CDR1 and CDR2 are SGHRS and YFSETQ. This CDR3 is 11 amino acids long. CDR3 in amino acids: CASHVGNTIYF. In nucleotides, the CDR3 is TGCGCCAGCCACGTAGGAAACACCATATATTTT.

The CDR3 nucleotides are TGCGCCAGCAGCTACCCTAGCGGGAGCTACAATGAGCAGTTCTTC. Its translation is CASSYPSGSYNEQFF. J is TRBJ2-1 and V is TRBV5-1; TRBD2 agrees at 10 bases. This CDR3 has 15 amino acids. J gave up 3 bases and V 3 bases, and 3 bases lay outside the gene matches. Germline-derived CDR1 and CDR2 are SGHRS and YFSETQ.

This chain uses TRBV18 with TRBJ2-5; no definite D call. CDR3 size: 13 residues. Trimming stripped 6 bases from V and 2 bases from J, with 10 bases between. Germline values: CDR1 KGHSH, CDR2 LQKENI. CDR3 sequence (DNA): TGTGCCAGCTCCCCATCACAGCAAGAGACCCAGTACTTC. It is translated as CASSPSQQETQYF.

This clone was detected only once. V is TRBV13 and J is TRBJ1-1; D may be TRBD1 (6 bases). The germline V gene encodes CDR1 PRHDT and CDR2 FYEKMQ (reference sequence). The length of the CDR3 is 14 residues. Trimming removed 5 bases at V and 4 bases at J, with 14 bases between. The CDR3 DNA follows: TGTGCCAGCAGCCCTATGACAGGAATCACTGAAGCTTTCTTT. Amino acid sequence: CASSPMTGITEAFF.